This record concerns one T cell receptor (beta chain) sequence. Its antigen remains unidentified. Per-base quality was not reported, and no clone a single base away is much larger than it. The library was produced with the immunoSEQ multiplex PCR assay. TCRdb obtained this table from immuneACCESS and retained in-frame rearrangements with V and J assigned. These tables miss some clones; where compared with another copy, unresolved V genes account for less than half of the shortfall, and the remainder is unexplained. Present in this sample are about 15,000 clones, approximately 96% of which were seen just once. The biggest ten clones account for 0.8% to 0.95% of the sample. V is reduced by 4 bases and J by 4 bases, leaving a spacing of 16 bases between them. Per the germline V gene, SNHLY is the CDR1 and FYNNEI is the CDR2. The CDR3 runs 15 residues from the cysteine to the phenylalanine. The retained sequence is limited to the CDR3, 45 bases, with the frame set at the first base.

This sample is drawn from a study of T cell changes during pregnancy in multiple sclerosis (dated by TCRdb to between 2018 and 2021). About the investigation overall: Changes in the T cell repertoire over the course of pregnancy were examined in this study in women with multiple sclerosis.

The TCR comes from a female donor with multiple sclerosis, enrolled in a pregnancy study. The chain is made from TRBV2 and TRBJ1-2; there is no confident call for the D gene. The material was peripheral blood, obtained in the third trimester of pregnancy. The CDR3 reads CASSAAANLGYGYTF. DNA sequence: TGTGCCAGCAGTGCTGCAGCGAACCTAGGCTATGGCTACACCTTC.